This T cell receptor (beta chain) derives from a study of identical twins. Regarding the study as a whole: With beta out-of-frame sequences, excess sharing by twins was weaker. Fewer insertions were carried by abundant cord blood beta clonotypes, but none was seen in memory repertoires.

This CDR3 has 12 residues. Germline loops: CDR1 SGHRS, CDR2 YFSETQ. V was trimmed by 1 base and J by 3 bases, leaving 4 bases between them. TCRdb re-derived calls from the 5' RACE reads in MiXCR, one entry per CDR3 protein. Of 470,000 or so distinct CDR3 sequences in the sample, less than 25% are singletons; the top ten hold approximately 2.9%. A note on this clonotype: Its antigen remains unknown.

The sample also formed part of further work on T cells expressing NK-cell markers. As that study records: The study sequenced eight donors, seven HCMV-seropositive and one seronegative. CD8+ T cells in six or seven donors included dominant NKG2C+ clonotypes at about 1.0-8%.

The V call is TRBV5-1, the J call TRBJ2-5; D is ambiguous. The TCR sequence derives from a woman aged 18-29 years in good health. Specimen: CD4+ T cells sorted from blood. The CDR3 nucleotides are TGCGCCAGCAGCTTGCCTGAAGAGACCCAGTACTTC. It encodes CASSLPEETQYF.